A selection of T cell receptor beta chains follows, all from one sample in a study of blood T cells in healthy people across ages. In TCRdb, the 5' RACE reads were re-called with MiXCR into one record per CDR3 protein. Of about 1.8 million distinct CDR3 sequences listed, 49% were seen once; the top ten hold over 2%. Specimen: blood. These receptors all come from a woman aged 40 to 50 in good health. CDR3s include the opening cysteine and the closing phenylalanine or tryptophan. The D gene is left open where the match is weak. Clone size is given for some rows only: seen once, a few or many times, or a class if the clone is expanded.

d_gene: TRBD1; j_gene: TRBJ1-2; v_gene: TRBV20-1; abundance: NA; CDR3aa: CSARGTGPLYGYTF; CDR3nt: TGCAGTGCTAGAGGGACAGGGCCCCTCTATGGCTACACCTTC
d_gene: NA; j_gene: TRBJ1-1; v_gene: TRBV4-3; abundance: NA; CDR3aa: CASSQAQGQDTEAFF; CDR3nt: TGCGCCAGCAGCCAGGCCCAGGGGCAGGACACTGAAGCTTTCTTT
d_gene: TRBD1; j_gene: TRBJ2-7; v_gene: TRBV20-1; abundance: NA; CDR3aa: CSASLRFSERDRQHEQYF; CDR3nt: TGCAGTGCTAGCCTAAGGTTTTCAGAAAGGGACAGACAGCACGAGCAGTACTTC
d_gene: NA; j_gene: TRBJ2-1; v_gene: TRBV20-1; abundance: NA; CDR3aa: CSAPQGRHEQFF; CDR3nt: TGCAGTGCTCCGCAGGGACGGCATGAGCAGTTCTTC
d_gene: NA; j_gene: TRBJ2-7; v_gene: TRBV29-1; abundance: few; CDR3aa: CSTGQTYNEQYF; CDR3nt: TGCAGCACCGGACAGACCTACAATGAGCAGTACTTC
d_gene: TRBD1; j_gene: TRBJ2-1; v_gene: TRBV12-3/TRBV12-4; abundance: few; CDR3aa: CASSPRQGTHEQFF; CDR3nt: TGTGCCAGCAGTCCCCGACAGGGCACGCATGAGCAGTTCTTC
d_gene: NA; j_gene: TRBJ2-6; v_gene: TRBV15; abundance: NA; CDR3aa: CATSRDFGSGANVLTF; CDR3nt: TGTGCCACCAGCAGAGATTTCGGCTCTGGGGCCAACGTCCTGACTTTC
d_gene: TRBD2; j_gene: TRBJ2-1; v_gene: TRBV13; abundance: few; CDR3aa: CASGGEEEVDNEQFF; CDR3nt: TGTGCCAGCGGGGGGGAAGAGGAGGTCGACAATGAGCAGTTCTTC
d_gene: NA; j_gene: TRBJ1-2; v_gene: TRBV6-5; abundance: NA; CDR3aa: CASSYSMYLRGDYGYTF; CDR3nt: TGTGCCAGCAGTTACTCGATGTATCTCAGAGGGGACTATGGCTACACCTTC
d_gene: TRBD2; j_gene: TRBJ2-1; v_gene: TRBV3-1; abundance: NA; CDR3aa: CASSQGLARFNEQFF; CDR3nt: TGTGCCAGCAGCCAAGGACTAGCGCGTTTTAATGAGCAGTTCTTC
d_gene: NA; j_gene: TRBJ1-6; v_gene: TRBV27; abundance: NA; CDR3aa: CASSFQGIANSPLHF; CDR3nt: TGTGCCAGCAGTTTTCAGGGTATTGCGAATTCACCCCTCCACTTT
d_gene: TRBD2; j_gene: TRBJ2-7; v_gene: TRBV6-5; abundance: NA; CDR3aa: CASKPLAGVTGAAQYF; CDR3nt: TGTGCCAGCAAACCCCTAGCGGGGGTGACAGGAGCGGCCCAGTACTTC
d_gene: TRBD1; j_gene: TRBJ2-5; v_gene: TRBV5-5; abundance: NA; CDR3aa: CASSLNAAGGQWETQYF; CDR3nt: TGTGCCAGCAGCTTGAACGCGGCAGGGGGCCAATGGGAGACCCAGTACTTC
d_gene: NA; j_gene: TRBJ2-1; v_gene: TRBV15; abundance: NA; CDR3aa: CATSSPDGGRFNEQFF; CDR3nt: TGTGCCACCAGCAGCCCCGATGGGGGGCGATTCAATGAGCAGTTCTTC
d_gene: TRBD1; j_gene: TRBJ2-6; v_gene: TRBV6-6; abundance: NA; CDR3aa: CASSKEQGGSGANVLTF; CDR3nt: TGTGCCAGCAGCAAGGAACAGGGGGGCTCTGGGGCCAACGTCCTGACTTTC
d_gene: NA; j_gene: TRBJ1-2; v_gene: TRBV4-2; abundance: few; CDR3aa: CASSQESRGSRGYTF; CDR3nt: TGTGCCAGCAGCCAAGAGAGTAGAGGGAGTCGTGGCTACACCTTC
d_gene: TRBD2; j_gene: TRBJ2-1; v_gene: TRBV15; abundance: NA; CDR3aa: CATSRSLAGGDNEQFF; CDR3nt: TGTGCCACCAGCAGATCACTAGCGGGGGGCGACAATGAGCAGTTCTTC
d_gene: NA; j_gene: TRBJ2-1; v_gene: TRBV5-6; abundance: NA; CDR3aa: CASSLGYRAYNEQFF; CDR3nt: TGTGCCAGCAGCTTGGGCTATCGAGCCTACAATGAGCAGTTCTTC
d_gene: NA; j_gene: TRBJ2-7; v_gene: TRBV7-2; abundance: NA; CDR3aa: CASSSGAHAGEQYF; CDR3nt: TGTGCCAGCAGCTCCGGGGCCCATGCCGGCGAGCAGTACTTC
d_gene: TRBD2; j_gene: TRBJ2-1; v_gene: TRBV5-1; abundance: NA; CDR3aa: CASSVGVAGVIYNEQFF; CDR3nt: TGCGCCAGCAGCGTTGGGGTAGCGGGGGTCATCTACAATGAGCAGTTCTTC
d_gene: NA; j_gene: TRBJ1-4; v_gene: TRBV12-3/TRBV12-4; abundance: NA; CDR3aa: CASSLLRENEKLFF; CDR3nt: TGTGCCAGCAGTTTATTGCGGGAAAATGAAAAACTGTTTTTT
d_gene: NA; j_gene: TRBJ2-2; v_gene: TRBV21-1; abundance: NA; CDR3aa: CASSKGGQGKNTGELFF; CDR3nt: TGTGCCAGCAGCAAAGGGGGGCAGGGGAAGAACACCGGGGAGCTGTTTTTT
d_gene: NA; j_gene: TRBJ2-5; v_gene: TRBV4-3; abundance: few; CDR3aa: CASSQVEGSHETQYF; CDR3nt: TGCGCCAGCAGCCAAGTGGAAGGCAGTCACGAGACCCAGTACTTC
d_gene: TRBD2; j_gene: TRBJ2-7; v_gene: TRBV12-3/TRBV12-4; abundance: NA; CDR3aa: CASGALAGQYNEQYF; CDR3nt: TGTGCCAGCGGGGCCCTAGCGGGACAATACAATGAGCAGTACTTC
d_gene: NA; j_gene: TRBJ1-1; v_gene: TRBV12-3/TRBV12-4; abundance: NA; CDR3aa: CASSFGSSRTEAFF; CDR3nt: TGTGCCAGCAGTTTTGGGTCGTCGCGGACCGAAGCTTTCTTT
d_gene: NA; j_gene: TRBJ2-7; v_gene: TRBV13; abundance: NA; CDR3aa: CASSLERLAFSYNEQYF; CDR3nt: TGTGCCAGCAGCTTAGAGCGGCTAGCCTTCTCCTACAATGAGCAGTACTTC
d_gene: TRBD1; j_gene: TRBJ1-1; v_gene: TRBV15; abundance: NA; CDR3aa: CATSRRQGNTEAFF; CDR3nt: TGTGCCACCAGCAGGAGACAGGGGAACACTGAAGCTTTCTTT
d_gene: TRBD2; j_gene: TRBJ2-3; v_gene: TRBV7-3; abundance: few; CDR3aa: CASSQPGGGRSDTQYF; CDR3nt: TGTGCCAGCAGCCAGCCTGGCGGGGGGAGGTCGGATACGCAGTATTTT
d_gene: TRBD1; j_gene: TRBJ2-3; v_gene: TRBV6-5; abundance: NA; CDR3aa: CASSYVGTGARTDTQYF; CDR3nt: TGTGCCAGCAGTTATGTCGGGACAGGGGCTAGGACAGATACGCAGTATTTT
d_gene: TRBD2; j_gene: TRBJ2-7; v_gene: TRBV27; abundance: NA; CDR3aa: CASSSSGGRVQYF; CDR3nt: TGTGCCAGCAGTTCTAGCGGGGGGCGGGTGCAGTACTTC
d_gene: NA; j_gene: TRBJ1-6; v_gene: TRBV5-4; abundance: NA; CDR3aa: CASSTPDGPNSPLHF; CDR3nt: TGTGCCAGCAGCACCCCGGACGGACCTAATTCACCCCTCCACTTT
d_gene: NA; j_gene: TRBJ1-4; v_gene: TRBV5-5; abundance: NA; CDR3aa: CASSLVSSTTNEKLFF; CDR3nt: TGTGCCAGCAGCTTGGTTAGCAGTACAACTAATGAAAAACTGTTTTTT
d_gene: TRBD1; j_gene: TRBJ2-7; v_gene: TRBV5-5; abundance: NA; CDR3aa: CASSYWDRNFNEQYF; CDR3nt: TGTGCCAGCAGCTATTGGGACAGAAACTTTAACGAGCAGTACTTC
d_gene: NA; j_gene: TRBJ2-3; v_gene: TRBV7-6; abundance: few; CDR3aa: CASSLVPKGGTDTQYF; CDR3nt: TGTGCCAGCAGCTTAGTTCCGAAAGGCGGCACAGATACGCAGTATTTT
d_gene: TRBD1; j_gene: TRBJ2-1; v_gene: TRBV6-6; abundance: few; CDR3aa: CASSKQGASYNEQFF; CDR3nt: TGTGCCAGCAGTAAACAGGGGGCGTCGTACAATGAGCAGTTCTTC
d_gene: NA; j_gene: TRBJ1-2; v_gene: TRBV11-1; abundance: once; CDR3aa: CASSSRGQSLSGYTF; CDR3nt: TGTGCCAGCAGCTCCCGCGGACAGTCCCTGAGCGGCTACACCTTC
d_gene: NA; j_gene: TRBJ2-7; v_gene: TRBV4-2; abundance: few; CDR3aa: CASSQDPGLASYEQYF; CDR3nt: TGTGCCAGCAGCCAAGATCCAGGACTCGCATCCTACGAGCAGTACTTC
d_gene: TRBD1; j_gene: TRBJ2-3; v_gene: TRBV4-3; abundance: NA; CDR3aa: CASSQGDRGWDTQYF; CDR3nt: TGCGCCAGCAGCCAAGGAGACAGGGGGTGGGATACGCAGTATTTT
d_gene: NA; j_gene: TRBJ2-3; v_gene: TRBV7-3; abundance: NA; CDR3aa: CASSPAPTGDTQYF; CDR3nt: TGTGCCAGCAGCCCCGCCCCCACCGGTGATACGCAGTATTTT
d_gene: TRBD1; j_gene: TRBJ2-3; v_gene: TRBV5-1; abundance: few; CDR3aa: CASSNRGLETDTQYF; CDR3nt: TGCGCCAGCAGCAACAGGGGGCTTGAGACAGATACGCAGTATTTT
d_gene: NA; j_gene: TRBJ2-3; v_gene: TRBV20-1; abundance: NA; CDR3aa: CSARARNSFMDTQYF; CDR3nt: TGCAGTGCTAGAGCGAGGAACAGCTTTATGGATACGCAGTATTTT
d_gene: NA; j_gene: TRBJ2-7; v_gene: TRBV12-3/TRBV12-4; abundance: few; CDR3aa: CASSLALGAGDRYEQYF; CDR3nt: TGTGCCAGCAGTTTAGCGCTAGGGGCAGGGGATAGGTACGAGCAGTACTTC
d_gene: TRBD1; j_gene: TRBJ1-5; v_gene: TRBV3-1; abundance: NA; CDR3aa: CASSQDYRQGNQPQHF; CDR3nt: TGTGCCAGCAGCCAAGACTACCGACAGGGGAATCAGCCCCAGCATTTT
d_gene: NA; j_gene: TRBJ2-5; v_gene: TRBV20-1; abundance: few; CDR3aa: CSARVPAGPETQYF; CDR3nt: TGCAGTGCTAGAGTACCGGCGGGGCCAGAGACCCAGTACTTC
d_gene: TRBD1; j_gene: TRBJ1-2; v_gene: TRBV20-1; abundance: NA; CDR3aa: CRLTGGGYGYTF; CDR3nt: TGCAGGTTGACAGGGGGCGGGTATGGCTACACCTTC
d_gene: TRBD1; j_gene: TRBJ2-7; v_gene: TRBV15; abundance: few; CDR3aa: CATSRFDRGSYEQYF; CDR3nt: TGTGCCACCAGCAGATTTGACAGGGGGTCCTACGAGCAGTACTTC
d_gene: NA; j_gene: TRBJ1-5; v_gene: TRBV5-5; abundance: NA; CDR3aa: CASSPSTVSNQPQHF; CDR3nt: TGTGCCAGCAGCCCTTCGACGGTTTCTAATCAGCCCCAGCATTTT
d_gene: TRBD2; j_gene: TRBJ2-1; v_gene: TRBV14; abundance: NA; CDR3aa: CASSQDRIGGGAKNEQFF; CDR3nt: TGTGCCAGCAGCCAAGATAGGATTGGCGGGGGGGCGAAGAATGAGCAGTTCTTC
d_gene: NA; j_gene: TRBJ1-2; v_gene: TRBV29-1; abundance: NA; CDR3aa: CSVRLVSDPGWYGYTF; CDR3nt: TGCAGCGTTCGGCTCGTTTCGGACCCAGGCTGGTATGGCTACACCTTC
d_gene: NA; j_gene: TRBJ2-7; v_gene: TRBV7-4; abundance: NA; CDR3aa: CASSLAGGGCGEQYF; CDR3nt: TGTGCCAGCAGCTTAGCGGGGGGCGGGTGCGGAGAGCAGTACTTC
d_gene: TRBD2; j_gene: TRBJ2-1; v_gene: TRBV7-2; abundance: NA; CDR3aa: CASSLGGTRMDEQFF; CDR3nt: TGTGCCAGCAGCTTAGGAGGGACTAGGATGGATGAGCAGTTCTTC
d_gene: NA; j_gene: TRBJ2-5; v_gene: TRBV27; abundance: NA; CDR3aa: CASSLRVATGQTQYF; CDR3nt: TGTGCCAGCAGTTTGAGGGTAGCGACGGGTCAGACCCAGTACTTC